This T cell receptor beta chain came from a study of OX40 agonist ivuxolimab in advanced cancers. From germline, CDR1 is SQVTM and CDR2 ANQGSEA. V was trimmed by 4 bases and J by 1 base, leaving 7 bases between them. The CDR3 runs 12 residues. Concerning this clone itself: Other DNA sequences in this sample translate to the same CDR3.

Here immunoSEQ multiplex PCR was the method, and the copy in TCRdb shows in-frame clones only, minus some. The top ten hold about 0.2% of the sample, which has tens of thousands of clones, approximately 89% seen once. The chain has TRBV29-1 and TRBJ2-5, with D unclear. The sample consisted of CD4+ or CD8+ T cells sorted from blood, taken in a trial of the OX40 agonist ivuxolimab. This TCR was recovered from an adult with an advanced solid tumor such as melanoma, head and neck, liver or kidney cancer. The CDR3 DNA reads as TGCAGCGTTGGACGGTCCCAAGAGACCCAGTACTTC. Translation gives CSVGRSQETQYF.